This T cell receptor beta chain is from a study of blood T cell repertoires in COVID-19. The J segment lost 0 bases and the V segment lost 11 bases, leaving 7 bases of the junction unmatched. The germline CDR1 and CDR2 sequences are PRHDT and FYEKMQ (reference sequence). The CDR3 loop spans 14 amino acids. TCRdb's copy holds only in-frame clones and misses some; the assay was immunoSEQ multiplex PCR. This sample has 200,000 to 250,000 clones; roughly 75% occur once, and the top ten carry approximately 6.6%. The chain is built from TRBV13 and TRBJ2-1, with 7 bases identical to TRBD1. The clonotype was recovered from an older woman with acute or convalescent COVID-19. The sample taken for sequencing was peripheral blood. The CDR3 loop is CAGDRWNSYNEQFF. CDR3 bases: TGTGCCGGGGACAGATGGAACTCCTACAATGAGCAGTTCTTC.